This T cell receptor (beta chain) is drawn from a study of cytomegalovirus exposure and HLA in healthy donors. Overall study context: Genetic ancestry analysis placed around four fifths of the roughly 400 donors that were genotyped in the Caucasian-associated cluster.

Study-level results: As a later analysis showed, a missense DCLRE1C variant was linked to trimming of TCR beta V- and J-genes. Overall, around 160 TCR beta chains were annotated as cytomegalovirus-associated.

About this clone itself: Its antigen is unidentified.

The PCR employed 60 Vbeta primers together with 13 Jbeta primers. TCRdb's table, derived via immunoSEQ multiplex PCR, lists solely in-frame clones and lacks some. This sample has around 190,000 clones, with around 82% found just once. This CDR3 has 16 residues. With 1 base clipped from V and 6 bases from J, the junction kept 4 bases outside the gene matches. Germline V CDR1 and CDR2: SGHTA, FQGNSA. Sequencing used PBMCs. The TCR was taken from a woman in her thirties in good health and CMV-seropositive. The chain employs TRBV7-2 and TRBJ2-3; 13 bases agree with TRBD2. CDR3 sequence reads: CASSLELAGGTDTQYF. The DNA of the CDR3 is TGTGCCAGCAGCTTAGAACTAGCGGGGGGGACCGATACGCAGTATTTT.